The next 8 T cell receptor beta chains were all read from a single sample in a study of T-cell reconstitution after alpha-beta-depleted transplantation in children. Unique molecular identifiers were incorporated during preparation of the TCRbeta library. TCRdb fed the PCR reads into MiXCR, producing one record per CDR3 protein. The sample includes hundreds of thousands of distinct CDR3 sequences, approximately 11% of them seen just once. Sequenced material: PBMCs, taken before TCRalphabeta/CD19-depleted stem cell transplant. These TCRs come from a child less than two years old with acute myeloid leukemia, due to receive a stem cell transplant.

This clonotype was counted ten times or more. The chain joins TRBV2 to TRBJ2-5; D remains ambiguous. Trimming took 5 bases from V and 0 from J, leaving 7 bases between them. This CDR3 contains 13 residues. Germline CDR1 and CDR2: SNHLY and FYNNEI. CDR3 protein: CASSQPNQETQYF. DNA for the CDR3: TGTGCCAGCAGTCAGCCCAACCAAGAGACCCAGTACTTC.

This clonotype was detected many times. This rearrangement joins TRBV5-1 to TRBJ2-2; possible D gene TRBD2, 6 bases. The germline CDR1 and CDR2 sequences are SGHRS and YFSETQ. CDR3 length: 14 residues. V lost 4 bases to trimming and J lost 7 bases, with 14 bases between them. The CDR3 here is CASSLFEEGGELFF. As DNA, the CDR3 is TGCGCCAGCAGCCTTTTCGAGGAGGGCGGGGAGCTGTTTTTT.

This clonotype was recorded at least ten times. The CDR3 coding sequence is TGTGCCACCAGTGACACAGACTACGAGCAGTACTTC. It yields the protein CATSDTDYEQYF. This chain joins TRBV24-1 and TRBJ2-7; D unresolved. Germline V lookup: CDR1 KGHDR, CDR2 SFDVKD. V lost 4 bases and J lost 3, with 6 bases in between. The CDR3 loop spans 12 amino acids.

The table lists this clonotype with many counts. V usage is TRBV28 and J usage is TRBJ2-3; TRBD2 matches 7 bases. V was pared by 8 bases and J by 2 bases, with 4 bases of the junction left unmatched. CDR3 length: 13 residues. The V gene's germline CDR1 is MDHEN and CDR2 SYDVKM. The CDR3, as DNA: TGTGCCAGCGGCAGGGACTACACAGATACGCAGTATTTT. It specifies CASGRDYTDTQYF.

This clonotype was seen many times. The gene calls are TRBV29-1 and TRBJ2-1, with 10 bases that match TRBD1. CDR1 and CDR2 (germline): SQVTM, ANQGSEA. This CDR3 spans 13 amino acids. J lost 6 bases, V lost 3 bases, and 2 bases had no gene match. The CDR3 loop is CSVDRTGGNEQFF. In DNA form, the CDR3 reads TGCAGCGTTGATAGGACAGGGGGCAATGAGCAGTTCTTC.

The V gene is TRBV18, the J gene TRBJ2-5; possibly TRBD2 for D (5 bases). Trimming left V 2 bases short and J 4 bases short, with 11 bases between. The V gene's germline CDR1 is KGHSH and CDR2 LQKENI. CDR3 length: 14 amino acids. The CDR3 reads CASSPLDEGETQYF. The DNA for the CDR3 is TGTGCCAGCTCACCATTGGACGAGGGAGAGACCCAGTACTTC.

This clonotype was seen repeatedly, ten times or more. J is TRBJ2-1 and V is TRBV9; D tentatively reads TRBD1 or TRBD2 (5 bases each). CDR3 length: 13 amino acids. Per the germline V gene, CDR1 is SGDLS and CDR2 is YYNGEE. Trimming left V 2 bases short and J 10 bases short, with 13 bases between. In DNA, the CDR3 is TGTGCCAGCAGCGTGGGCAGGGACGGCGAGCAGTTCTTC. This gives the protein CASSVGRDGEQFF.

Written as DNA, the CDR3 is TGTGCCAGCAGCCCAGGGACGGGACTGGCGACCACGTATGGCTACACCTTC. Translated: CASSPGTGLATTYGYTF. The chain is built from TRBV11-2 and TRBJ1-2, with D tentatively TRBD1 (5 bases). The ends were cut back, 5 bases at V and 5 bases at J, with 24 bases in the middle. Per germline, CDR1 SGHAT and CDR2 FQNNGV. This CDR3 is built from 17 residues.